The T cell receptor beta chain described here comes from a study of cytomegalovirus exposure and HLA in healthy donors. Study-level findings and limits: TCR beta sequences reportedly predicted the HLA-A and HLA-B alleles of most subjects accurately. Compared with the approximately 680-donor mean, an Asian-associated ancestry cluster reportedly had fewer N-insertions, according to a later analysis. The likely explanation for a cluster of highly shared sequence variants was sequencing artifact. A list of about 160 TCR beta chains associated with cytomegalovirus was given.

Of note for this clone: Antigen specificity is unknown.

The primer mix had 60 Vbeta and 13 Jbeta primers. This table comes from immunoSEQ multiplex PCR, and its TCRdb copy is limited to in-frame clones, with some not included. The sample has a few hundred thousand clones, about 77% seen once. The length of the CDR3 is 15 residues. Germline CDR1 MNHEY, CDR2 SVGAGI. The V and J ends lost 5 bases and 7 bases, in that order; junction bases with no gene match: 6. This sequence joins TRBV6-5 and TRBJ1-5, with 12 positions matching TRBD1. This receptor was obtained from a woman in her twenties or thirties in good health and CMV-seronegative. Sequenced input: PBMCs. The CDR3: CASSRDRGHWQPQHF. CDR3 sequence (DNA): TGTGCCAGCAGTAGGGACAGGGGGCATTGGCAGCCCCAGCATTTT.